The entry below describes one TCR beta chain. Its binding antigen is unknown. Qualities for individual bases were not recorded, and no much larger clone is one base off. The data are from a study of cytomegalovirus exposure and HLA in healthy donors (dated by TCRdb to 2017 to 2019). Turning to the overall study: An earlier analysis of roughly 500 of the donors reported roughly 300 Gb of sequence data and some 110 million unique TCR beta sequences obtained from some 200 million T cells. Of the 398 genotyped donors, over 70% fell in the genetic ancestry cluster associated with self-reported Caucasian donors. Approximately 300 gigabases of sequencing data and around 88 million unique TCR sequences made up an early release that covered around 640 HLA-typed donors. An earlier analysis of about 620 of the donors applied high-throughput TCR beta sequencing to assess whether each TCR beta V gene segment acted as functional or pseudogenic. Rather than drawing on any new phenotypic data, the later analysis identified candidate immune exposures from TCR beta sequences and the way those sequences occurred across donors. Donor age, sex, ethnicity and CMV serostatus were compiled alongside the repertoire data. The study profiled the T cell repertoires of around 700 subjects by immunosequencing and related them to cytomegalovirus serostatus. About five DR-DQ haplotypes were treated as single units for association and clustering because of strong linkage in the cohort. Every repertoire in the discovery cohort had been generated on one and the same sequencing platform. On average, around 230,000 unique TCR beta nucleotide sequences were sequenced per donor among several hundred genotyped donors of the cohort, with roughly 18% of those sequences being non-productive. Along with the approximately 670-subject first cohort, a separate validation cohort of approximately 110 different subjects was used. HLA typing covered class I and class II loci at four-digit resolution. A later analysis re-analyzed previously published TCR beta repertoires from roughly 690 donors and added high-resolution HLA genotyping to study TCR occurrence patterns. The number of typed donors differed by locus: 629-630 for A, B, C, DRB1 and DQB1; 522 for DQA1; 606 for DPA1; and some 470 for DPB1. High-throughput TCR immunosequencing, statistical association of individual TCRs with disease status, and machine learning were combined to predict cytomegalovirus infection status. Genome-wide SNP genotypes for about 65% of the roughly 700 donors were used in a later genetic analysis, which treated that subset as a discovery cohort. The study was designed to test whether signatures of past pathogen exposure could be identified by cataloging public T cell receptors.

Receptors were amplified or captured by the immunoSEQ multiplex PCR assay. The multiplex PCR relied on a mix of 60 forward primers for TCR Vbeta segments and 13 reverse primers for TCR Jbeta segments. The CDR3 region of rearranged TCR beta genes was amplified from genomic DNA with a multiplex PCR assay. The Illumina HiSeq System was used to sequence the amplified TCR beta libraries as 87-base-pair reads. The paper's data handling went like this. Across the 666 repertoires, a later analysis counted approximately 75 million unique TCR beta chains, around 10 million of which were shared by at least two donors. A nearest-neighbor algorithm error-corrected the raw reads and collapsed the reads into unique sequences, merging closely related sequences to remove PCR and sequencing errors. Alignment of CDR3 sequences to IMGT reference sequences was used to assign V, D and J gene segments. Each retained sequence needed at least a six-nucleotide match to both a V gene segment and a J gene segment. Rearrangements were called productive when the CDR3 lacked stop codons and stayed in frame with V and J; all others were non-productive. CDR3 was defined according to IMGT convention as the region running from the second conserved V-encoded cysteine to the conserved J-encoded phenylalanine. The earlier analysis of 550 to 650 of the donors excluded any sequence lacking an unambiguous match to a single V gene segment. In an earlier analysis of 450 to 750 of the donors, a V segment was called functional when productive rearrangements were above 56.7%, and segregating when the standard deviation between donors exceeded 5%. A statistical classification framework was built to diagnose cytomegalovirus status from the catalog of TCR beta chain sequences. In a later analysis, TCR nucleotide sequences were compared against IMGT/GENE-DB human TR gene sequences so that V and J genes could be assigned. In a later analysis, CDR3 sequences and most-parsimonious VDJ recombination scenarios were assigned using the TCRdist pipeline. A later analysis defined each TCR beta chain by its CDR3 amino acid sequence plus V-gene family, and excluded reads lacking a unique V-gene family. As a way to deal with suspected cross-contamination and a sequencing artifact, a later analysis dropped over 550 nucleotide sequences that were highly shared and had low generation probability. In a later analysis, a clonal expansion index was calculated for each public chain from normalized within-repertoire ranks of inferred template counts. In a later analysis, generation probabilities were computed using a VDJ recombination model fitted to out-of-frame rearrangements, and the results were checked against IGoR. In a later analysis, TCR-TCR, TCR-HLA and TCR-CMV co-occurrence was scored with hypergeometric tests, and a repertoire-size bias correction was applied to TCR pairs. To estimate false discovery rates, a later analysis permuted the HLA or CMV assignments 20 times. A later analysis grouped co-occurring TCRs with DBSCAN, adding TCRdist sequence similarity when clustering within HLA-allele-positive subsets. Repertoires with fewer than 30,000 or more than 120,000 public chains, plus five repertoires with anomalous nucleotide sharing, were excluded from co-occurrence clustering. In TCRdb, the immuneACCESS table is reduced to in-frame sequences with V and J assigned. These tables do not hold every clone; where another copy was compared, an unresolved V gene accounts for under half, and the others remain unexplained. V and J calls and clone size are as listed in that table; D and trimming were resolved from the DNA. In all, the sample holds 100,000 to 150,000 clones, and roughly 74% of those were seen once. The ten biggest clones cover approximately 3.9% of the sample.

From the cysteine up to the phenylalanine, the CDR3 has a length of 15 residues. The read is trimmed to its CDR3 DNA, 45 bases read in frame from base 1. Ends trimmed: V by 5 bases, J by 0 bases; bases unmatched to a gene: 4. CDR1 KGHSH and CDR2 LQKENI were looked up in the germline V gene. Broad study findings and their caveats: According to a later genetic analysis, donors in an Asian-associated ancestry cluster had fewer N-insertions in productive TCRs than the roughly 670-donor mean. A later analysis found that TCR association rates varied across HLA loci, with DRB1 alleles showing the most associated TCRs and HLA-C alleles the fewest. In a later analysis, several top co-occurrence clusters were reported to appear linked to parvovirus B19, influenza, CMV and Epstein-Barr virus. Specific HLA alleles were associated with over 15,000 TCR beta sequences at a false discovery rate of 0.05 in a later analysis. The study gave a list of 150 to 200 TCR beta chains associated with cytomegalovirus. An association between a missense DCLRE1C variant and V-gene and J-gene trimming of TCR beta chains was found in a later genetic analysis and replicated in an independent cohort. Linkage disequilibrium might explain the correlated functional status among segregating V segments, but an unknown experimental factor could not be ruled out. HLA typing was unavailable for some donors at each locus, so association tests used only the typed subset. The classifier was reported to diagnose cytomegalovirus status with high specificity and sensitivity in both the original and validation cohorts. Across donors, most TCR sequences were observed very rarely, whereas some public TCRs were present in many individuals. A group of highly shared sequence variants was considered likely to be a technical artifact of the sequencing pipeline. Compared with equally common non-associated chains, HLA-associated TCR beta chains in a later analysis were more clonally expanded and had lower generation probabilities. Only TCR beta chains were sequenced in this cohort, and the absence of alpha or paired-chain data limited detectable features. In an earlier analysis of approximately 600 of the donors, most TCR beta V segments were observed in productive rearrangements about 87% or about 30% of the time, broadly matching IMGT annotations. When HLA alleles, especially DR and DQ, strongly co-occurred, attributing TCR associations to individual alleles was difficult. A few of the identified cytomegalovirus-associated TCR beta chains were confirmed in vitro to be specific for cytomegalovirus antigens. For the cohort, immune exposure information was limited to CMV serostatus. Because the 87-base-pair reads could not distinguish some IMGT-functional V segments, including TRBV6-2 and TRBV6-3, those segments were excluded. Most CMV-associated TCR beta chains appeared to be HLA-restricted in a later analysis, and the HLA associations seemed to be driven largely by CMV exposure. Sequencing depth was assumed to be roughly uniform across donors in the presence/absence analyses, though that assumption may not hold. The authors suggested that the approach could potentially be generalized to other disease states and immunological phenotypes. A further reported finding was that TCR beta sequences accurately predicted the HLA-A and HLA-B alleles for most subjects in the first cohort. The earlier analysis of around 600 of the donors excluded some 16 rarely observed V segments, including chromosome 9 orphons, because counts were too low.

In total, fewer than 750 healthy bone marrow donors made up the cohort. All cohort members were sampled while nominally healthy, although unrecorded immune exposures were likely present. The donor was CMV seropositive and belonged to the group of about 290 seropositive cohort members. Each donor provided a peripheral blood sample, and peripheral blood mononuclear cells were used for TCR beta sequencing. Genomic DNA extraction from the blood cell samples was performed with the Qiagen DNeasy Blood Extraction Kit. The rearranged segments are TRBV18 and TRBJ1-5; 7 middle bases align to TRBD1. The source material was PBMCs. The sequence was collected from a woman between 50 and 59 years old in good health and CMV-seropositive. The CDR3 here reads CASSGGQFSNQPQHF. The DNA is TGTGCCAGCTCAGGGGGACAGTTTAGCAATCAGCCCCAGCATTTT.